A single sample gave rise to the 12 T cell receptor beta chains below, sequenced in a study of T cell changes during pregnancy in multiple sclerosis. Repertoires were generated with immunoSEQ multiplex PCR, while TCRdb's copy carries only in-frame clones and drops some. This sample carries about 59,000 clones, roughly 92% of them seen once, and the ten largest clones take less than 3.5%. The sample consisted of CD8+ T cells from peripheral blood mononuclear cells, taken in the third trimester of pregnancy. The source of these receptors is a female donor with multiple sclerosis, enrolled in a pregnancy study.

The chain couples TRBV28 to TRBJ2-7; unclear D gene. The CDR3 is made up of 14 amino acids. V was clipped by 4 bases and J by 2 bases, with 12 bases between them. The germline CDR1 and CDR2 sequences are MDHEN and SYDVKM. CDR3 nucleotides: TGTGCCAGCAGTTCTGCGTCCATTCCCTACGAGCAGTACTTC. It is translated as CASSSASIPYEQYF.

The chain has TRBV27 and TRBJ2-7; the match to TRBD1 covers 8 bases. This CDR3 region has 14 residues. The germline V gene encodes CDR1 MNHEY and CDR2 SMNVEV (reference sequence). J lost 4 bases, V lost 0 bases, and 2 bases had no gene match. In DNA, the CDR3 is TGTGCCAGCAGTTTATCCCAGGGGGCGTACGAGCAGTACTTC. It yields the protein CASSLSQGAYEQYF.

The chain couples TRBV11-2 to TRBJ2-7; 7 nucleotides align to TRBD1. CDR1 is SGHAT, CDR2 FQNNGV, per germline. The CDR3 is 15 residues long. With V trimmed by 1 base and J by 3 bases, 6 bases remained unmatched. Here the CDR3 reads CASSLVTPGGYEQYF. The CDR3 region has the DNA TGTGCCAGCAGCTTAGTTACGCCAGGGGGCTACGAGCAGTACTTC.

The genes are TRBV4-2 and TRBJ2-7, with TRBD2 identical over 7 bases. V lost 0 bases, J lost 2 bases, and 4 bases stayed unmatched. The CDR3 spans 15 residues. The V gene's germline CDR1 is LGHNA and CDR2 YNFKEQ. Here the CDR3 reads CASSQDGGGTYEQYF. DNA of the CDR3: TGTGCCAGCAGCCAAGATGGGGGGGGAACCTACGAGCAGTACTTC.

The CDR3 region has the DNA TGTGCCAGCAGCTCCCTTAATGAGCAGTTCTTC. It encodes CASSSLNEQFF. The rearrangement links TRBV7-6 to TRBJ2-1; D remains unclear. CDR3 length equals 11 residues. V was cut by 4 bases and J by 7 bases, with 5 bases left in between. The germline V gene encodes CDR1 SGHVS and CDR2 FNYEAQ.

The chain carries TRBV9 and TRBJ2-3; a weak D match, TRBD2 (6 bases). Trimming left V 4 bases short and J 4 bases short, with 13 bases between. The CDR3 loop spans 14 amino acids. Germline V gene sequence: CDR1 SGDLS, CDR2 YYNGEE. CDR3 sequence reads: CASSLRLGSDTQYF. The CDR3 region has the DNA TGTGCCAGCAGCCTCCGACTAGGGTCAGATACGCAGTATTTT. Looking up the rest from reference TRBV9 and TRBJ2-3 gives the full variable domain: DSGVTQTPKHLITATGQRVTLRCSPRSGDLSVYWYQQSLDQGLQFLIQYYNGEERAKGNILERFSAQQFPDLHSELNLSSLELGDSALYFCASSLRLGSDTQYFGPGTRLTVL.

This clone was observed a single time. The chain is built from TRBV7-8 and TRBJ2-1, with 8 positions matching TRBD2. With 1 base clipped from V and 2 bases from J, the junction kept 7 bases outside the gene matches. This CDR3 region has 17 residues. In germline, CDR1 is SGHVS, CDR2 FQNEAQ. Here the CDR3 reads CASSLVEMGLAYNEQFF. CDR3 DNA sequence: TGTGCCAGCAGCTTAGTCGAGATGGGACTAGCCTACAATGAGCAGTTCTTC.

The CDR3 sequence is CASTGGTSLFF. DNA of the CDR3: TGTGCCAGCACCGGGGGGACTAGCCTGTTCTTC. The chain is built from TRBV5-4 and TRBJ2-1; TRBD2 matches at 9 bases. CDR3 length: 11 residues. Germline CDR1 SGHNT, CDR2 YYREEE (reference sequence). Trimming took 6 bases from V and 15 from J; bases not matched to a gene: 7. Full variable domain (remainder filled in from reference TRBV5-4 and TRBJ2-1): ETGVTQSPTHLIKTRGQQVTLRCSSQSGHNTVSWYQQALGQGPQFIFQYYREEENGRGNFPPRFSGLQFPNYSSELNVNALELDDSALYLCASTGGTSLFFGPGTRLTVL.

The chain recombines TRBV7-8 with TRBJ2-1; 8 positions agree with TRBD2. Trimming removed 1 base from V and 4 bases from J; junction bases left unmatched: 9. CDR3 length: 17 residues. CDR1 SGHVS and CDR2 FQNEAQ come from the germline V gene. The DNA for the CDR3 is TGTGCCAGCAGCTTAGACTTGGGACCGGGAGGGTACAATGAGCAGTTCTTC. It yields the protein CASSLDLGPGGYNEQFF.

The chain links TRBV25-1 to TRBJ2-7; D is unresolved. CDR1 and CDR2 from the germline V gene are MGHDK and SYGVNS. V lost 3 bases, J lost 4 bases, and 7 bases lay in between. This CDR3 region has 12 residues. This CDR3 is CASSDRMYEQYF. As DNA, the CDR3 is TGTGCCAGCAGTGACAGGATGTACGAGCAGTACTTC.

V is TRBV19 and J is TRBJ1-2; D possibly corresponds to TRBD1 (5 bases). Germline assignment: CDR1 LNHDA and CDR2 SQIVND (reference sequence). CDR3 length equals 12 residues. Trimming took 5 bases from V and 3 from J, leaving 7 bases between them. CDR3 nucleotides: TGTGCCAGTAGTGCAGGGCACTATGGCTACACCTTC. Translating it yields CASSAGHYGYTF. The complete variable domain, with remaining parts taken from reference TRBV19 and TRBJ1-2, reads DGGITQSPKYLFRKEGQNVTLSCEQNLNHDAMYWYRQDPGQGLRLIYYSQIVNDFQKGDIAEGYSVSREKKESFPLTVTSAQKNPTAFYLCASSAGHYGYTFGSGTRLTVV.

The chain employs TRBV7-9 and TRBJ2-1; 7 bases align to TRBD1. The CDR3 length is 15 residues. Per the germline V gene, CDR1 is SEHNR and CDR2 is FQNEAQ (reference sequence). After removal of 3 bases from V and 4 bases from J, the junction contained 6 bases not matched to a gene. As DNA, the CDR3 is TGTGCCAGCAGCTTCGGGGAGACAGGGTACAATGAGCAGTTCTTC. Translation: CASSFGETGYNEQFF.